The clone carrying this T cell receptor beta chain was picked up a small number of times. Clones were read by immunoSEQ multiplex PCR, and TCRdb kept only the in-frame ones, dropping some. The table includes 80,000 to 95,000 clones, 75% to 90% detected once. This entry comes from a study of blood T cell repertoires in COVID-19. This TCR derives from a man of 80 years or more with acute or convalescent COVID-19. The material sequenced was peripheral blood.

The chain's CDR3 is CAWISGTGPMYEQYF. CDR3 in DNA: TGTGCCTGGATCTCCGGGACAGGGCCTATGTACGAGCAGTACTTC. The chain carries TRBV30 and TRBJ2-7; 9 positions match TRBD1. Unmatched junction bases numbered 11, after V lost 4 bases and J lost 4 bases. The CDR3 spans 15 residues. The germline V gene encodes CDR1 GTSNPN and CDR2 SVGIG (reference sequence).